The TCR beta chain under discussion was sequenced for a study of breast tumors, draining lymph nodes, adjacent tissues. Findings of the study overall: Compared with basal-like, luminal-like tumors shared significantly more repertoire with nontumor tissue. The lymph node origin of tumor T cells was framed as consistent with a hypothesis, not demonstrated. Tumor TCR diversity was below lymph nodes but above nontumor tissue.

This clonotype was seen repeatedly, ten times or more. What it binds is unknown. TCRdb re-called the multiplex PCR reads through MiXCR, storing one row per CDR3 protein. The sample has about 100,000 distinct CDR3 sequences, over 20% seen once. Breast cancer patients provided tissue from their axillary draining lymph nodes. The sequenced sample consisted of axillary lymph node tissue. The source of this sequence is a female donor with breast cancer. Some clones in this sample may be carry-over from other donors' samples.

The DNA of the CDR3 is TGTGCCAGTAGTCCCCTCCCCGGGACAGTGGTTTCCTACGAGCAGTACTTC. It codes for CASSPLPGTVVSYEQYF. The J gene is TRBJ2-7, the V gene TRBV19; 7 bases fit TRBD1. CDR1 is LNHDA, CDR2 SQIVND, per germline (reference sequence). The CDR3 is 17 amino acids. With 5 bases clipped from V and 1 base from J, the junction kept 14 bases outside the gene matches.